This paragraph reports one T cell receptor beta chain. Its recognized antigen is unknown. Qualities for individual bases were not recorded, and no much larger clone is one base off. The sample is drawn from a study of T-cell memory formation after mild COVID-19 (dated by TCRdb to the early 2020s). Concerning the study at large: Most TCR sequence clusters were specific to one of the two donors. In a couple of donors, T-cell clones that expanded and contracted after mild COVID-19 were tracked by sequencing TCRalpha and TCRbeta repertoires over time. The cohort comprised two young, previously healthy adult volunteers, one female and one male. The paper's findings and limits, for the study overall: Only a couple of mild cases were covered in the study, and larger cohorts including severe cases with pre-infection samples were considered necessary. From day 15 to 85, contracting clones showed balanced CD4/CD8 phenotypes, whereas a second wave of clones that expanded from day 15 to 37 leaned towards CD4+. Some responding clones were found in pre-infection memory, which suggests that pre-existing cross-reactive memory T cells took part in the SARS-CoV-2 response. SARS-CoV-2 specificity of the second-wave clones peaking on day 37 was not confirmed. Contracting CD4+ clones were found mainly in CM and EM memory subsets, while CD8+ clones were enriched in EMRA.

Instrument on record: Illumina NovaSeq 6000. Using 5'RACE with constant-segment primers, TCRalpha and TCRbeta cDNA libraries were constructed, with sample barcodes and unique molecular identifiers added in the process. RNA was extracted from every sample with Trizol reagent. The libraries were amplified in two PCR steps, and the second step added a second sample barcode and Illumina TruSeq adapters. The libraries were sequenced on an Illumina NovaSeq using 2 x 150 bp paired-end reads. The original pipeline was this. With migec v1.2.7, reads were demultiplexed and then collapsed into UMI-guided consensus sequences. Using mixcr v2.1.11, UMI consensuses were aligned to TRA and TRB V and J templates and then assembled into clonotypes. A clonotype was counted as expanded or contracted only if both edgeR and NoisET called the change significant, with noise models trained on biological replicates. For edgeR calls, the cutoffs were a false discovery rate-adjusted p below 0.01 and a log2 fold-change threshold of 1. As an exploratory analysis of dynamics, max-normalized trajectories of the 1000 most abundant clonotypes were examined by PCA with hierarchical clustering. Each responding clone was given a CD4 or CD8 phenotype based on the CD4+ and CD8+ repertoires, which had been sequenced separately. Using fastp at Q25 and MiXCR, TCRdb reprocessed the public reads and kept productive beta chains. Records with the same CDR3 protein are collapsed into one entry carrying the most frequent genes and DNA. What appears here as the V and J calls and clone size reflects TCRdb's work, not the paper's. This sample gives hundreds of thousands of distinct CDR3 sequences in total; roughly 18% of them show up just once. The top ten hold around 12% of the sample.

Sequences KGHSH (CDR1) and LQKENI (CDR2) are obtained from the germline V gene. The CDR3 holds 17 amino acids from the cysteine to the phenylalanine. CDR3 DNA is the only sequence kept; it has 51 bases, read in frame from the first base. V gives up 6 bases and J gives up 2 bases, and the segment between their germline ends measures 20 bases. Ficoll-Paque density gradient centrifugation was used to isolate PBMCs. This TCR came from an adult woman who had mild COVID-19 (a few samples of this study predate the infection). The sample titles of this study are shuffled in the database, so cell type and time point are left out; the donor was told from shared clones. The sample consisted of PBMCs or a T cell subset sorted from them (not recorded which). This chain joins TRBV18 to TRBJ1-3, with the D gene not confidently named. The CDR3 sequence is CASSRQGGPRAGNTIYF. The DNA is as follows: TGTGCCAGCTCCCGACAAGGAGGGCCAAGGGCTGGAAACACCATATATTTT.